One sample yielded the 27 T cell receptor beta chains listed below, sequenced in a study of T-cell memory formation after mild COVID-19. TCRdb ran MiXCR on the 5' RACE reads and lists one entry per CDR3 protein. The data show around 390,000 distinct CDR3 sequences, with around a sixth seen just once and 20% to 25% held by the top ten. The sequencing input was PBMCs or a T cell subset sorted from them (not recorded which). The origin of the receptors is a man in his late teens or twenties who had mild COVID-19 (a few samples of this study predate the infection). Cell type and time point are not known.

This chain links TRBV6-2 or TRBV6-3 with TRBJ2-1; D may be TRBD2 (5 bases). The V and J ends lost 2 bases and 9 bases respectively, with 11 bases between them. CDR1 is MNHEY, CDR2 SVGEGT, per germline. The CDR3 has 13 residues. The CDR3 sequence is CASSYGVEGEQFF. CDR3 DNA sequence: TGTGCCAGCAGTTACGGGGTAGAGGGTGAGCAGTTCTTC.

This clonotype was picked up a small number of times. The chain couples TRBV2 to TRBJ2-1; 10 positions match TRBD1. Per germline, CDR1 SNHLY and CDR2 FYNNEI. The CDR3 has 18 residues. The V and J ends lost 11 bases and 0 bases, in that order; junction bases with no gene match: 16. CDR3 amino acids: CAVTGGFVAGISYNEQFF. The CDR3 coding sequence is TGTGCCGTGACAGGGGGCTTTGTAGCGGGGATCTCCTACAATGAGCAGTTCTTC.

The chain employs TRBV19 and TRBJ1-2, with D possibly being TRBD1 (6 bases). Germline CDR1 LNHDA, CDR2 SQIVND (reference sequence). The ends were cut back, 4 bases at V and 8 bases at J, with 20 bases in the middle. This CDR3 has 15 residues. CDR3 sequence (DNA): TGTGCCAGTAGTACCCCCAACAGGGCTCCCGGGGGCTACACCTTC. This sequence encodes CASSTPNRAPGGYTF.

The rearrangement uses TRBV4-1 and TRBJ1-5; a weak D match, TRBD1 (5 bases). V was clipped by 4 bases and J by 6 bases, with 13 bases between them. Germline-derived CDR1 and CDR2 are MGHRA and YSYEKL. CDR3 size: 14 residues. The CDR3 DNA reads TGCGCCAGCAGCCCCATCAGGGAGGGTCAGCCCCAGCATTTT. This translates into CASSPIREGQPQHF.

This clonotype occurred many times. This chain connects TRBV12-3 or TRBV12-4 to TRBJ1-4; 9 nucleotides match TRBD1. The CDR3 is made up of 19 amino acids. V lost 3 bases and J lost 1; bases outside the gene matches: 12. The CDR3 coding sequence is TGTGCCAGCAGTTTTGGTGGACAGGGGTTTTTTGGAACTAATGAAAAACTGTTTTTT. Residues: CASSFGGQGFFGTNEKLFF.

In its sample, this clonotype was seen a few times. The chain joins TRBV7-8 to TRBJ2-7, with D perhaps being TRBD1 or TRBD2 (5 bases each). The CDR3 has 13 amino acids. Trimming left V 5 bases short and J 0 bases short, with 8 bases between. CDR1 and CDR2 (germline): SGHVS, FQNEAQ. CDR3 nucleotide sequence: TGTGCCAGCAGCGCAGGGACCTCCTACGAGCAGTACTTC. Its translation is CASSAGTSYEQYF.

This chain uses TRBV4-3 with TRBJ1-2; D may be TRBD1 (6 bases). This CDR3 is 13 amino acids long. V lost 3 bases and J lost 7, with 12 bases in between. The germline V gene encodes CDR1 LGHNA and CDR2 YSLEER. The CDR3 DNA reads TGCGCCAGCAGCCATCCAGGGGCGGTTGGCTACACCTTC. Encoded protein: CASSHPGAVGYTF.

V gene TRBV7-2 combines with J gene TRBJ2-5; 10 bases align to TRBD2. CDR1 and CDR2 from the germline V gene are SGHTA and FQGNSA. CDR3 length equals 18 residues. V was pared by 0 bases and J by 4 bases, with 11 bases of the junction left unmatched. The CDR3 loop is CASSLAVASGGPPETQYF. As DNA, the CDR3 is TGTGCCAGCAGCTTAGCGGTGGCTAGCGGGGGCCCCCCAGAGACCCAGTACTTC.

The table lists this clonotype with a few counts. This sequence joins TRBV6-2 or TRBV6-3 and TRBJ2-1, with 8 bases fitting TRBD2. V gave up 5 bases and J gave up 2 bases; unmatched junction bases: 17. This CDR3 comprises 19 residues. The germline gives CDR1 MNHEY, CDR2 SVGEGT. CDR3 amino acids: CASSPTPSGWRGAYNEQFF. The CDR3 region has the DNA TGTGCCAGCAGTCCCACACCTTCTGGCTGGCGGGGGGCCTACAATGAGCAGTTCTTC.

The chain employs TRBV12-3 or TRBV12-4 and TRBJ2-7; perhaps TRBD2 as D (6 bases). The length of the CDR3 is 14 residues. Trimming took off 8 bases at V and 2 bases at J, with 16 bases between the two ends. The CDR3, as DNA: TGTGCCAGCTGTGATAGCGGAGGGACCTACGAGCAGTACTTC. It is translated as CASCDSGGTYEQYF.

This clonotype was detected a few times. The chain combines TRBV20-1 with TRBJ2-7; possible D gene TRBD1, 6 bases. Per germline, CDR1 DFQATT and CDR2 SNEGSKA (reference sequence). Deletions cut 0 bases from V and 6 bases from J, with 18 bases between. The CDR3 is 15 amino acids. The CDR3 loop reads CSARDPSGVWAEQYF. In DNA form, the CDR3 reads TGCAGTGCTAGAGATCCTTCAGGGGTTTGGGCCGAGCAGTACTTC.

This CDR3 is CASSLVAGKADTQYF. CDR3 DNA sequence: TGTGCCAGCAGCTTAGTAGCGGGGAAGGCAGATACGCAGTATTTT. This sequence joins TRBV7-2 and TRBJ2-3; 8 positions match TRBD2. J was trimmed by 4 bases and V by 1 base; bases with no gene match: 4. This CDR3 is built from 15 residues. Per germline, CDR1 SGHTA and CDR2 FQGNSA.

This clonotype was picked up a small number of times. This chain connects TRBV2 to TRBJ2-7; D is unclear. CDR3 length equals 13 residues. Trimming took 4 bases from V and 2 from J, leaving 9 bases between them. Germline-derived CDR1 and CDR2 are SNHLY and FYNNEI. Here the CDR3 DNA reads TGTGCCAGCAGTGGCAATGCCGCCTACGAGCAGTACTTC. This gives the protein CASSGNAAYEQYF.

The sample holds a few counts of this clonotype. V usage is TRBV7-2 and J usage is TRBJ2-1; weak D call: TRBD1 (5 bases). The CDR3 spans 17 residues. CDR1 and CDR2 from the germline V gene are SGHTA and FQGNSA. Trimming took off 5 bases at V and 0 bases at J, with 17 bases between the two ends. The CDR3 DNA follows: TGTGCCAGCAGCGCCGACAGCATCCCACGCTCCTACAATGAGCAGTTCTTC. Its protein product is CASSADSIPRSYNEQFF.

J is TRBJ2-1 and V is TRBV5-1; weak D call: TRBD2 (6 bases). V gave up 0 bases and J gave up 3 bases, with 16 bases separating them. The length of the CDR3 is 17 residues. Germline-derived CDR1 and CDR2 are SGHRS and YFSETQ. This chain's CDR3 is CASSLGPAGSGYNEQFF. In nucleotides, the CDR3 is TGCGCCAGCAGCTTGGGTCCAGCAGGTAGCGGCTACAATGAGCAGTTCTTC.

Many counts were recorded for this clonotype. CDR3 region: CASSLADTGELFF. The DNA for the CDR3 is TGTGCCAGCTCACTAGCGGACACCGGGGAGCTGTTTTTT. The rearrangement uses TRBV6-4 and TRBJ2-2; the match to TRBD2 covers 8 bases. Germline assignment: CDR1 MRHNA and CDR2 SNTAGT. The CDR3 is made up of 13 amino acids. V lost 8 bases and J lost 3; bases outside the gene matches: 2.

V usage is TRBV29-1 and J usage is TRBJ1-3; weak D call: TRBD1 (5 bases). V was trimmed by 3 bases and J by 3 bases, leaving 9 bases between them. The CDR3 is made up of 13 amino acids. The germline gives CDR1 SQVTM, CDR2 ANQGSEA. The CDR3 DNA reads as TGCAGCGTTGACCCAGGGAGTGGAAACACCATATATTTT. Its protein product is CSVDPGSGNTIYF.

The genes are TRBV11-3 and TRBJ2-1; 7 bases agree with TRBD1. With 5 bases clipped from V and 6 bases from J, the junction kept 7 bases outside the gene matches. The length of the CDR3 is 14 residues. The V gene's germline CDR1 is SGHNT and CDR2 YENEEA. CDR3 protein: CASSLRDSGNEQFF. The CDR3 bases are TGTGCCAGCAGCCTCCGGGACAGTGGCAATGAGCAGTTCTTC.

The chain joins TRBV24-1 to TRBJ2-1; unclear D gene. Germline values: CDR1 KGHDR, CDR2 SFDVKD. V dropped 5 bases and J dropped 6 bases, with 10 bases sitting between them. The CDR3 covers 13 residues. The CDR3 nucleotides are TGTGCCACCAGTGTCCCGGGCGGCAATGAGCAGTTCTTC. This sequence encodes CATSVPGGNEQFF.

The CDR3 loop is CASSPGTGAKGYTF. DNA for the CDR3: TGTGCCAGCTCACCAGGGACAGGGGCAAAGGGCTACACCTTC. The chain uses TRBV18 and TRBJ1-2, with 10 bases lining up with TRBD1. V dropped 2 bases and J dropped 8; count of bases not matched to a gene: 5. Per the germline V gene, CDR1 is KGHSH and CDR2 is LQKENI. There are 14 residues in the CDR3.

This clonotype was detected a few times. The chain links TRBV12-3 or TRBV12-4 to TRBJ1-6, with D uncertain. This CDR3 region has 13 residues. V lost 5 bases, J lost 4 bases, and 6 bases lay in between. CDR3 nucleotides: TGTGCCAGCAGTCCCCCATATAATTCACCCCTCCACTTT. The encoded protein is CASSPPYNSPLHF.

J is TRBJ2-1 and V is TRBV3-1; possible D gene TRBD2, 5 bases. CDR3 size: 14 residues. Trimming shortened V by 1 base and J by 5 bases, and 9 bases separated the two germline ends. CDR1 and CDR2 (germline): LGHDT, YNNKEL (reference sequence). CDR3 sequence (DNA): TGTGCCAGCAGCCAAGTTCGGCGGGACAATGAGCAGTTCTTC. Encoded protein: CASSQVRRDNEQFF.

As DNA, the CDR3 is TGCGCCAGTGGGTCGTTGCCTTCACCCCTCCACTTT. Protein product: CASGSLPSPLHF. The chain recombines TRBV4-1 with TRBJ1-6; D unclear. The V and J ends lost 9 bases and 9 bases respectively, with 12 bases between them. This CDR3 comprises 12 residues. Germline values: CDR1 MGHRA, CDR2 YSYEKL.

This clonotype was recorded at least ten times. This chain links TRBV7-9 with TRBJ2-5; 10 nucleotides line up with TRBD1. Germline V gene lookup returns CDR1 SEHNR and CDR2 FQNEAQ (reference sequence). This CDR3 is 16 amino acids long. V lost 4 bases, J lost 4 bases, and 9 bases stayed unmatched. This CDR3 reads CASSSFGTGARETQYF. The CDR3 DNA sequence: TGTGCCAGCAGCTCGTTCGGGACAGGGGCGAGAGAGACCCAGTACTTC.

The J gene is TRBJ2-1, the V gene TRBV7-2; 7 nucleotides line up with TRBD2. This CDR3 has 17 residues. The V and J ends lost 6 bases and 0 bases, in that order; junction bases with no gene match: 11. CDR1 SGHTA and CDR2 FQGNSA come from the germline V gene. DNA for the CDR3: TGTGCCAGCAGAACAGGAGCGGGGTCGCGCTCCTACAATGAGCAGTTCTTC. Its protein is CASRTGAGSRSYNEQFF. Full variable domain (remainder filled in from reference TRBV7-2 and TRBJ2-1): GAGVSQSPSNKVTEKGKDVELRCDPISGHTALYWYRQSLGQGLEFLIYFQGNSAPDKSGLPSDRFSAERTGGSVSTLTIQRTQQEDSAVYLCASRTGAGSRSYNEQFFGPGTRLTVL.

The rearrangement uses TRBV7-2 and TRBJ2-2, with 8 bases aligning to TRBD2. The CDR3 runs to 15 residues. Per germline, CDR1 SGHTA and CDR2 FQGNSA. V shed 2 bases and J 3 bases; nucleotides not matched to a gene: 2. The CDR3 sequence: CASSLMTSDTGELFF. The CDR3 bases are TGTGCCAGCAGCTTAATGACTAGCGACACCGGGGAGCTGTTTTTT. The complete variable domain, with remaining parts taken from reference TRBV7-2 and TRBJ2-2, reads GAGVSQSPSNKVTEKGKDVELRCDPISGHTALYWYRQSLGQGLEFLIYFQGNSAPDKSGLPSDRFSAERTGGSVSTLTIQRTQQEDSAVYLCASSLMTSDTGELFFGEGSRLTVL.

This clonotype was observed a few times. The V call is TRBV5-1, the J call TRBJ1-1; D not resolved. CDR1 SGHRS and CDR2 YFSETQ come from the germline V gene. CDR3 length: 14 residues. With 1 base removed from V and 4 bases from J, the gap between germline ends came to 11 bases. The CDR3 nucleotides are TGCGCCAGCAGCTTGTTGGAGGCGTTCACTGAAGCTTTCTTT. Protein product: CASSLLEAFTEAFF.